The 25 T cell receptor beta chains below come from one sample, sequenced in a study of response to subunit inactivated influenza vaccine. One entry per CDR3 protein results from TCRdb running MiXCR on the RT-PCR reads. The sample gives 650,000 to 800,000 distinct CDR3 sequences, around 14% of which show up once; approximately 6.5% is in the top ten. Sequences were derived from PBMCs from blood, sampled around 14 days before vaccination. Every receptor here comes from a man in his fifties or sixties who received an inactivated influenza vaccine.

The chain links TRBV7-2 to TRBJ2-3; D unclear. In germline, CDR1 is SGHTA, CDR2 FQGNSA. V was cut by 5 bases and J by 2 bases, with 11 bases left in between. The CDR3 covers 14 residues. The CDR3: CASSQGIYTDTQYF. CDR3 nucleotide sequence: TGTGCCAGCAGCCAAGGCATTTACACAGATACGCAGTATTTT.

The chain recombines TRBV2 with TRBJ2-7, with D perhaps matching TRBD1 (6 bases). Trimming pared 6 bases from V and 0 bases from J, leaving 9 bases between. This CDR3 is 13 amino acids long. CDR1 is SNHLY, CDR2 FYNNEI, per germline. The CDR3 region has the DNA TGTGCCAGCAGGCAGGGGCCCTCCTACGAGCAGTACTTC. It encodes CASRQGPSYEQYF.

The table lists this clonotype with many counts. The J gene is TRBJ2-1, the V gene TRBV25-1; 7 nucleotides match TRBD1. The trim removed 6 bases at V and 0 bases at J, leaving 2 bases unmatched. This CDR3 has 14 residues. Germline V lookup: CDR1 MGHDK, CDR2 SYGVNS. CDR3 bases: TGTGCCAGCAGCGGGGACAGCTCCTACAATGAGCAGTTCTTC. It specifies CASSGDSSYNEQFF.

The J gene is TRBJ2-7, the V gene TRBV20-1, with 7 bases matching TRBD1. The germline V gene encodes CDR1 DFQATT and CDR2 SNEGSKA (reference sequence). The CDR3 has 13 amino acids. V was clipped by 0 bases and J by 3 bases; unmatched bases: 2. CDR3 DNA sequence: TGCAGTGCTAGAGACCGGACAGGCTACGAGCAGTACTTC. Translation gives CSARDRTGYEQYF.

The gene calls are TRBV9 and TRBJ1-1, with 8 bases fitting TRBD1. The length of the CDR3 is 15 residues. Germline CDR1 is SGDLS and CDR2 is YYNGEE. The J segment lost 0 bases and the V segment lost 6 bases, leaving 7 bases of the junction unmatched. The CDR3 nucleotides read TGTGCCAGCACCACAGGGGGACAAATGAACACTGAAGCTTTCTTT. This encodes CASTTGGQMNTEAFF.

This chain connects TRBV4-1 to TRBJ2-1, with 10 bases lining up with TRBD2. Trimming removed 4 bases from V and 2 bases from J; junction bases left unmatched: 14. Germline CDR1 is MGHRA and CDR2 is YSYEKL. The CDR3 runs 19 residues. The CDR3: CASSPYPGSGRITYNEQFF. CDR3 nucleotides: TGCGCCAGCAGCCCCTACCCGGGTAGCGGGAGGATTACCTACAATGAGCAGTTCTTC.

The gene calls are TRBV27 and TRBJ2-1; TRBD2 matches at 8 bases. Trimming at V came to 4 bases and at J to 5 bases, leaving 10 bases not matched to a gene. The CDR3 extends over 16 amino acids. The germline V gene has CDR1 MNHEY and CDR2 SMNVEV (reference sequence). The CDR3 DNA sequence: TGTGCCAGCAGTTCCCTGACTAGCGTAGGTCACAATGAGCAGTTCTTC. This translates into CASSSLTSVGHNEQFF.

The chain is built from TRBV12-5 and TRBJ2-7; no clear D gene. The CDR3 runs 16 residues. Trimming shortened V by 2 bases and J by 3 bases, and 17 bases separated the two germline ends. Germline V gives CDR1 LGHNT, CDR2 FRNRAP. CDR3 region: CASGLPGPGRSYEQYF. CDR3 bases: TGTGCTAGTGGTTTGCCCGGTCCGGGCAGGAGCTACGAGCAGTACTTC.

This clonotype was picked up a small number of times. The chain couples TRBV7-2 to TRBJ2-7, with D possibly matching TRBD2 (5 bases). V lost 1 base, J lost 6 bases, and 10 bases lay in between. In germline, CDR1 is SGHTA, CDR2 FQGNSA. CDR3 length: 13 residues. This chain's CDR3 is CASSLDSVSEQYF. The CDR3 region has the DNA TGTGCCAGCAGCTTAGATAGCGTCTCCGAGCAGTACTTC.

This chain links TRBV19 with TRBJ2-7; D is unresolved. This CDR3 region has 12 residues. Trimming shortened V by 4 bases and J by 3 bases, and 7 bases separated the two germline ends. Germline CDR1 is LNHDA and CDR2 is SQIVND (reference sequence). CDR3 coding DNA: TGTGCCAGTAGTAAGTATGGCTACGAGCAGTACTTC. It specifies CASSKYGYEQYF.

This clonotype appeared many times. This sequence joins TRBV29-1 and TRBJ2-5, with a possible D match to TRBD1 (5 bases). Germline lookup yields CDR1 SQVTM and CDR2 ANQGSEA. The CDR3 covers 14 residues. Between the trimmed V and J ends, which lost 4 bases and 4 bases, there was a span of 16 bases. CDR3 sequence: CSVVWGHGGETQYF. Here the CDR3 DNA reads TGCAGCGTTGTTTGGGGCCATGGTGGAGAGACCCAGTACTTC. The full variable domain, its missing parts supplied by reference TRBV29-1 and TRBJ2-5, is SAVISQKPSRDICQRGTSLTIQCQVDSQVTMMFWYRQQPGQSLTLIATANQGSEATYESGFVIDKFPISRPNLTFSTLTVSNMSPEDSSIYLCSVVWGHGGETQYFGPGTRLLVL.

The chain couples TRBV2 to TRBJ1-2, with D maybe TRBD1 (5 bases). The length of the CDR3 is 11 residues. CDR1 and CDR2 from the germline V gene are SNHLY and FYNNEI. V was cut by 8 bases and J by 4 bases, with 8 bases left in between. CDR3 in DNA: TGTGCCAGCCGGCAGGGCTATGGCTACACCTTC. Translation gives CASRQGYGYTF.

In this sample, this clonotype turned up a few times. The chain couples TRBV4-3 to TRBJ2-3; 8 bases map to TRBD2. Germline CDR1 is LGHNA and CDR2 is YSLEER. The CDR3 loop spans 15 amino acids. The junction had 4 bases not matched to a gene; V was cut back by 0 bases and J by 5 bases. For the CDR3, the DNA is TGCGCCAGCAGCCAAGAAGCGGGAGTGATAGATACGCAGTATTTT. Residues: CASSQEAGVIDTQYF.

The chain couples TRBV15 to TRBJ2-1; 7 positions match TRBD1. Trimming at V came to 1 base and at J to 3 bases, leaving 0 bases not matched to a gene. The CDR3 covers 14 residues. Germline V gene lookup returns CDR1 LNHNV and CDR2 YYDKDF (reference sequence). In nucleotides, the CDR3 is TGTGCCACCAGCAGAGGGGACAGCTACAATGAGCAGTTCTTC. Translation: CATSRGDSYNEQFF.

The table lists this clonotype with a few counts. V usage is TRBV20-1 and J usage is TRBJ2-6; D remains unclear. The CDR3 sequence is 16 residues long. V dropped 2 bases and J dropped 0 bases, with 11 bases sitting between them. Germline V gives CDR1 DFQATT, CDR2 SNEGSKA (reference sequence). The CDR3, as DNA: TGCAGTGCTAGAAACAGCGTAAGCTCTGGGGCCAACGTCCTGACTTTC. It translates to CSARNSVSSGANVLTF.

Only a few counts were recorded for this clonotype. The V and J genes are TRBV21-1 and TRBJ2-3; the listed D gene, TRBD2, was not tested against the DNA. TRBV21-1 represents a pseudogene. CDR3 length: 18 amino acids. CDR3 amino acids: CASSKREDPDPHTDTQYF. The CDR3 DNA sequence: TGTGCCAGCAGCAAAAGGGAAGACCCGGACCCTCACACAGATACGCAGTATTTT.

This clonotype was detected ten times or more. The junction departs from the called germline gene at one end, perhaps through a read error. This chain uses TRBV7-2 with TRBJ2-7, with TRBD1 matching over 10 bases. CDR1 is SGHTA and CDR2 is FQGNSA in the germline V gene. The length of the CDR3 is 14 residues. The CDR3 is CASSLGQGWYEQYF. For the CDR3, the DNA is TGCGCCAGCAGCCTGGGACAGGGGTGGTACGAGCAGTACTTC.

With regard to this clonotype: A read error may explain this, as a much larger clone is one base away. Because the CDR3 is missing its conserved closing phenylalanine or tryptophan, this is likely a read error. The CDR3 reads CASSLVSGGEQFL. The CDR3, as DNA: TGCGCCAGCAGCTTGGTTTCAGGAGGTGAGCAGTTCCTC. The V call is TRBV5-1, the J call TRBJ2-1; the D gene is possibly TRBD2 (5 bases). Looked up from germline, CDR1 is SGHRS and CDR2 is YFSETQ. This CDR3 is built from 13 residues. Trimming removed 0 bases at V and 9 bases at J, with 10 bases between.

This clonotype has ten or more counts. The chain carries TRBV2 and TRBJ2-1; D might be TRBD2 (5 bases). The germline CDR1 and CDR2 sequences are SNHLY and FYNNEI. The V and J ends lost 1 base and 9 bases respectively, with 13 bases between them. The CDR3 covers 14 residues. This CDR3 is CASSEERQVGEQFF. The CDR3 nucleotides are TGTGCCAGCAGTGAAGAGCGGCAGGTCGGTGAGCAGTTCTTC.

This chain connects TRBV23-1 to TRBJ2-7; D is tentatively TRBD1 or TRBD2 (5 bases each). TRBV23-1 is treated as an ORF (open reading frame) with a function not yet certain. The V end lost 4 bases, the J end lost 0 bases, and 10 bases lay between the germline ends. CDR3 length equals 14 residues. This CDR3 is CASSRGIPSYEQYF. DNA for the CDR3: TGCGCCAGCAGTCGGGGGATTCCCTCCTACGAGCAGTACTTC.

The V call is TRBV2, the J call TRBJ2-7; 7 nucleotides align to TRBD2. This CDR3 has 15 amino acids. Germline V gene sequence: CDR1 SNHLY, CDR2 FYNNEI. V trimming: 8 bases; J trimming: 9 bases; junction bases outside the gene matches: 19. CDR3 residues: CASSTSSGGPPRQYF. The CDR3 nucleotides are TGTGCCAGCTCTACGTCTAGCGGAGGGCCTCCCCGGCAGTACTTC. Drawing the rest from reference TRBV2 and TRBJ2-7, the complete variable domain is EPEVTQTPSHQVTQMGQEVILRCVPISNHLYFYWYRQILGQKVEFLVSFYNNEISEKSEIFDDQFSVERPDGSNFTLKIRSTKLEDSAMYFCASSTSSGGPPRQYFGPGTRLTVT.

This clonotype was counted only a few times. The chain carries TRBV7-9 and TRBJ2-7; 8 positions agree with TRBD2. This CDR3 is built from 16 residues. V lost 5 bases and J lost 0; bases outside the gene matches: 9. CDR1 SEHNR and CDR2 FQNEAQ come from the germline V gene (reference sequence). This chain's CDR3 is CASSPWSGGDSYEQYF. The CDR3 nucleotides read TGTGCCAGCAGCCCGTGGAGCGGGGGTGACTCCTACGAGCAGTACTTC.

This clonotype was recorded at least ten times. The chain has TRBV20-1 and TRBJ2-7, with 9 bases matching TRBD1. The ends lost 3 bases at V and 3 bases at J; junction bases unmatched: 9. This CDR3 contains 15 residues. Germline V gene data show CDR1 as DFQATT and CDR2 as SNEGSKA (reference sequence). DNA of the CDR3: TGCAGTGCTAGGGGACAGGGATCCAAATTCTACGAGCAGTACTTC. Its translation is CSARGQGSKFYEQYF.

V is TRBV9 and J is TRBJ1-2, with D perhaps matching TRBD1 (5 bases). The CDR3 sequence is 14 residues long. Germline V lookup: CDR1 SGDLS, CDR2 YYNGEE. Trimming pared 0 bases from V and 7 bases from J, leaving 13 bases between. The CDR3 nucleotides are TGTGCCAGCAGCGTAGTCGTAGGGGAGGCTGGCTACACCTTC. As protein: CASSVVVGEAGYTF.

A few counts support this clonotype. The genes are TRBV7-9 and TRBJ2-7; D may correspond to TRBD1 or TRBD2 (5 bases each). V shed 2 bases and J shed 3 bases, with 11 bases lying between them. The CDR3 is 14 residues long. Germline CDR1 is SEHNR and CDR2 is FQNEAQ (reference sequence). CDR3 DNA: TGTGCCAGCAGCTTAATTCGGGACGGCTACGAGCAGTACTTC. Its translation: CASSLIRDGYEQYF.